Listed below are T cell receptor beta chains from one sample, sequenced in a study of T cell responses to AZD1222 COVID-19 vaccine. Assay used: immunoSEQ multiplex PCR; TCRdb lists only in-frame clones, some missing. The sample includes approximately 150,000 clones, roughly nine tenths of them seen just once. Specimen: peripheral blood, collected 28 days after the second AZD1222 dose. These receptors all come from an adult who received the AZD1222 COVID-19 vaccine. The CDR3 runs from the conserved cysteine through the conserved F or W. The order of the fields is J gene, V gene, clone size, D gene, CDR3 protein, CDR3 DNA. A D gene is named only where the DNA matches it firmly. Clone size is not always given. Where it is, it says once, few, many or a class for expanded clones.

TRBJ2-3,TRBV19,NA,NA,CASSDYSTDTQYF,TGTGCCAGTTCGGACTATTCCACAGATACGCAGTATTTT
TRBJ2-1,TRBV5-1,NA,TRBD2,CASSLVASGHNEQFF,TGCGCCAGCAGCTTGGTCGCTAGCGGACACAATGAGCAGTTCTTC
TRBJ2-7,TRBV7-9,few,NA,CASSLHSGTNERYF,TGTGCCAGCAGCTTACATTCGGGGACAAACGAACGGTACTTC
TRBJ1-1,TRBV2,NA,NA,CASSERGFQTNTEAFF,TGTGCCAGCAGTGAACGTGGGTTCCAGACGAACACTGAAGCTTTCTTT
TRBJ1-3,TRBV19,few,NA,CASSSDIGNTIYF,TGTGCCAGTAGTTCGGACATTGGAAACACCATATATTTT
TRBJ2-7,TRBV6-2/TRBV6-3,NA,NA,CASSRGTSSSF,TGTGCCAGCAGCCGAGGGACATCCTCCTCTTTC
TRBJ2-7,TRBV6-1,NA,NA,CASSEALQRSQEAEQYF,TGTGCCAGCAGTGAAGCGCTTCAGAGGAGTCAGGAGGCCGAGCAGTACTTC
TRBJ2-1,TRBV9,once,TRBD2,CASSVSASGSYNEQFF,TGTGCCAGCAGCGTGTCTGCTAGCGGTTCCTACAATGAGCAGTTCTTC
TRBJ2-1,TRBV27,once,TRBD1,CASSLVGGLYNEQFF,TGTGCCAGCAGTTTAGTAGGGGGCCTTTACAATGAGCAGTTCTTC
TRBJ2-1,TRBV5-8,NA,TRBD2,CASSGRGGSYNEQFF,TGTGCCAGCAGCGGACGCGGGGGGTCCTACAATGAGCAGTTCTTC
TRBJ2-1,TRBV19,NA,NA,CASSFRLDSYNEQFF,TGTGCCAGTAGTTTCCGACTAGACTCCTACAATGAGCAGTTCTTC
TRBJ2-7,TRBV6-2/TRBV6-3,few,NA,CASSSFGSFSYEQYF,TGTGCCAGCAGTTCGTTCGGCAGCTTTTCCTACGAGCAGTACTTC
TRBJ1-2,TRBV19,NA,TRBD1,CASSRAGGQTNYGYTF,TGTGCCAGTAGTAGGGCAGGGGGGCAAACTAACTATGGCTACACCTTC
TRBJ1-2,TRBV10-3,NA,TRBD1,CAIRAGGDGYTF,TGTGCCATCAGGGCAGGGGGCGATGGCTACACCTTC
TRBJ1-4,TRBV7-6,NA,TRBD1,CASSSGTGEGEKLFF,TGTGCCAGCAGCTCCGGGACAGGGGAGGGTGAAAAACTGTTTTTT
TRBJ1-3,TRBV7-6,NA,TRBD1,CASSLNRGSGNTIYF,TGTGCCAGCAGCCTTAACAGGGGGTCCGGAAACACCATATATTTT
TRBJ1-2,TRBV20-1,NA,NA,CSASSNYGYTF,TGCAGTGCTAGCTCTAACTATGGCTACACCTTC
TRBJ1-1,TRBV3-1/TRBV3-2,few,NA,CASSPTENTEAFF,TGTGCCAGCAGCCCGACAGAGAACACTGAAGCTTTCTTT
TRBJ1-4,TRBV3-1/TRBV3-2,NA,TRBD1,CASSHRGGRVKLFF,TGTGCCAGCAGTCACCGAGGGGGCCGCGTTAAACTGTTTTTT
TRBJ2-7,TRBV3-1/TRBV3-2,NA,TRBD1,CASSQGQGAGYGQYF,TGTGCCAGCAGCCAGGGACAGGGGGCAGGCTATGGGCAGTACTTC
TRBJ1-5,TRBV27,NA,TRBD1,CASSPSWDREDQPQHF,TGTGCCAGCAGTCCCTCGTGGGACAGGGAAGATCAGCCCCAGCATTTT
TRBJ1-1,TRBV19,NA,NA,CASSMTPLGYGMNTEAFF,TGTGCCAGTAGTATGACTCCTCTAGGTTATGGGATGAACACTGAAGCTTTCTTT
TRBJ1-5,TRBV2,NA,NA,CASSREGVRNQPQHF,TGTGCCAGCAGTAGGGAAGGGGTGCGCAATCAGCCCCAGCATTTT
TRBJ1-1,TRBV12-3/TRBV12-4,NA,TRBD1,CASSRQGEAFF,TGTGCCAGCAGCCGACAGGGTGAAGCTTTCTTT
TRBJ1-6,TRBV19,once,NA,CASSPQQDSPLHF,TGTGCCAGTAGTCCACAACAGGATTCACCCCTCCACTTT
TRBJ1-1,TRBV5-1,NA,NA,CASRVAGNTEAFF,TGCGCCAGCAGGGTTGCAGGGAACACTGAAGCTTTCTTT
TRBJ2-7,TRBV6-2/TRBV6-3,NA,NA,CASSRTAGEQYF,TGTGCCAGCAGTAGGACCGCGGGCGAGCAGTACTTC
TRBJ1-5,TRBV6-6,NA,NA,CASSYPGHQPQHF,TGTGCCAGCAGTTACCCGGGCCACCAGCCCCAGCATTTT
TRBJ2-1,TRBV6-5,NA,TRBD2,CASRETSGGPNEQFF,TGTGCCAGCAGGGAGACTAGCGGGGGGCCTAATGAGCAGTTCTTC
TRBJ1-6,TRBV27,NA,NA,CASTLNRVSPLHF,TGTGCCAGCACCCTCAACAGGGTATCACCCCTCCACTTT
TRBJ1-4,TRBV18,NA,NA,CATSPGATNEKLFF,TGTGCCACTTCTCCGGGTGCAACTAATGAAAAACTGTTTTTT
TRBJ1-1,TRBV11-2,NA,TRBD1,CASSLTQGAYTEAFF,TGTGCCAGCAGCTTAACCCAGGGGGCATACACTGAAGCTTTCTTT
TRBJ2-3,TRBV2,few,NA,CASSDGDVTDTQYF,TGTGCCAGCAGTGATGGTGACGTCACAGATACGCAGTATTTT
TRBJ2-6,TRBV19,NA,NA,CASHAGKTGANVLTF,TGTGCCAGCCATGCGGGGAAAACTGGGGCCAACGTCCTGACTTTC
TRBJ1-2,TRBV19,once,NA,CASSTYGTLNYGYTF,TGTGCCAGTAGTACCTACGGGACTTTAAACTATGGCTACACCTTC
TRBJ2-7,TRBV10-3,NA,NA,CATTSVYGSYEQYF,TGTGCCACAACTTCGGTCTATGGTTCCTACGAGCAGTACTTC
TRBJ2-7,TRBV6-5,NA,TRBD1,CASRQGAGYEQYF,TGTGCCAGCAGGCAGGGGGCCGGTTACGAGCAGTACTTC
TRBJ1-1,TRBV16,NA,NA,CASSQHTENTEAFF,TGTGCCAGCAGCCAACATACAGAGAACACTGAAGCTTTCTTT
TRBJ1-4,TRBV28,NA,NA,CASRVGRGREKLFF,TGTGCCAGCAGGGTTGGAAGGGGGAGAGAAAAACTGTTTTTT
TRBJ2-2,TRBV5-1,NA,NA,CASSPLANTGELFF,TGCGCCAGCAGCCCGCTAGCGAACACCGGGGAGCTGTTTTTT
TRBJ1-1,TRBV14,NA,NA,CASSQRTQEIRRTEAFF,TGTGCCAGCAGCCAACGGACACAGGAGATCCGGAGGACTGAAGCTTTCTTT
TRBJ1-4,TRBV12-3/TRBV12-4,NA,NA,CASRRGSNEKLFF,TGTGCCAGCAGGCGGGGATCTAATGAAAAACTGTTTTTT
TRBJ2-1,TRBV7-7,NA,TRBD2,CASSLAGRYNEQFF,TGTGCTAGCAGCTTAGCGGGACGGTACAATGAGCAGTTCTTC
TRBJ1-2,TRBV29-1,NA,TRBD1,CSVSGQRRDQLFRYTF,TGCAGCGTGTCGGGACAGCGGCGTGATCAATTATTTCGCTACACCTTC
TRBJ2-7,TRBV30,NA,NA,CAWGDEDRYEQYF,TGTGCCTGGGGGGACGAGGACCGCTACGAGCAGTACTTC
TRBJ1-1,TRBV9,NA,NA,CASSAAGTPNTEAFF,TGTGCCAGCAGCGCCGCCGGGACACCGAACACTGAAGCTTTCTTT
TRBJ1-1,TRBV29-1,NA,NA,CSVDAGNTEAFF,TGCAGCGTTGACGCGGGGAACACTGAAGCTTTCTTT
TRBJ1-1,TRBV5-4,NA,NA,CASSLRVSTEAFF,TGTGCCAGCAGCTTGAGGGTGTCCACTGAAGCTTTCTTT